The 25 T cell receptor beta chains reported below all come from one sample, sequenced in a study of T cells in women clearing cervical HPV infection (dated by TCRdb to about 2018). The method behind the library was the immunoSEQ multiplex PCR assay. TCRdb holds this immuneACCESS table with in-frame rearrangements only. Some clones are missing; in checked studies, unresolved V genes explain under half, and the rest has no known cause. This sample's records show around 19,000 clones. Of the sample, about a sixth is held by the ten largest clones. The sample comprised blood buffy coat. The receptors derive from a woman aged 18 to 75 with a cervical HPV16 infection that either progressed to CIN3+ or cleared (not recorded which).

Of note for this clone: The read is 3 residues too short to cover the CDR3 end, so that end is filled in from the germline J gene. The chain uses TRBV7-9 and TRBJ1-4; 7 bases line up with TRBD1. There are 14 residues in the CDR3. V shed 6 bases and J 3 bases; nucleotides not matched to a gene: 4. The germline V gene encodes CDR1 SEHNR and CDR2 FQNEAQ (reference sequence). The sequenced part of the CDR3 DNA is TGTGCCAGCAGTGACAGGGCCTCTAATGAAAAA. This translates into CASSDRASNEK. The full-length CDR3 reads as CASSDRASNEKLFF. Together with reference TRBV7-9 and TRBJ1-4, the CDR3 gives the full variable domain: DTGVSQNPRHKITKRGQNVTFRCDPISEHNRLYWYRQTLGQGPEFLTYFQNEAQLEKSRLLSDRFSAERPKGSFSTLEIQRTEQGDSAMYLCASSDRASNEKLFFGSGTQLSVL.

CDR3 residues: CASSSTQGIIGRNEQFF. Partial CDR3 DNA: TGTGCCAGCTCATCCACACAGGGGATCATAGGGCGCAATGAG. The rearrangement uses TRBV18 and TRBJ2-1, with TRBD1 identical over 7 bases. The read is 3 residues too short to cover the CDR3 end, so that end is filled in from the germline J gene. Germline V gene data show CDR1 as KGHSH and CDR2 as LQKENI. V gave up 5 bases and J gave up 6 bases; unmatched junction bases: 16. The CDR3 is 17 residues long.

The CDR3 protein is CASSSFADTQYF. The CDR3 bases that were read are TGTGCCAGCAGTTCCTTTGCAGATACG. V gene TRBV28 combines with J gene TRBJ2-3; D is undetermined. The observed sequence ends 3 residues before the CDR3 terminus, with the missing tail filled in from the germline J gene. Looked up from germline, CDR1 is MDHEN and CDR2 is SYDVKM. The length of the CDR3 is 12 residues. Trimming removed 4 bases at V and 4 bases at J, with 6 bases between.

With respect to this clone: The missing CDR3 end, 3 residues past where the read stops, is filled in from the germline J gene. V and J are TRBV5-1 and TRBJ2-1; D remains unclear. The CDR3 contains 14 residues. V was shortened by 4 bases and J by 0 bases, with 8 bases between the two germline ends. Germline CDR1 SGHRS, CDR2 YFSETQ. CDR3 DNA (partial): TGCGCCAGCAGCGGCGCTAGCTCCTACAATGAG. Protein sequence: CASSGASSYNE. Given in full, the CDR3 is CASSGASSYNEQFF.

To note about this clone: The read halts 3 residues ahead of the CDR3 end, with the missing end drawn from the germline J gene. The chain carries TRBV30 and TRBJ2-2; 8 positions agree with TRBD2. The junction had 9 bases not matched to a gene; V was cut back by 8 bases and J by 7 bases. Germline values: CDR1 GTSNPN, CDR2 SVGIG (reference sequence). This CDR3 contains 13 residues. The CDR3 sequence: CARAGGASGELFF. CDR3 DNA, as far as it was read: TGTGCCCGGGCCGGGGGGGCTAGCGGGGAG.

Worth noting for this clone: The read stops 3 residues short of the end of the CDR3; the missing end is completed from the germline J gene. This chain joins TRBV7-2 and TRBJ1-2; 10 bases map to TRBD1. Germline V CDR1 and CDR2: SGHTA, FQGNSA. The CDR3 contains 15 residues. The part of the CDR3 DNA that was read is TGTGCCAGCAGCTCGGACAGGGGGTCCTACAATGAC. Amino acids: CASSSDRGSYND. The CDR3, in full, reads CASSSDRGSYNDYTF.

Concerning this clone itself: Read data end 3 residues before the CDR3 end; the end is taken from the germline J gene. The gene calls are TRBV7-2 and TRBJ1-5; D not resolved. CDR3 length: 15 amino acids. From germline, CDR1 is SGHTA and CDR2 FQGNSA. V was shortened by 2 bases and J by 0 bases, with 8 bases between the two germline ends. Here the CDR3 reads CASSLKFFSNQPQHF. Incomplete CDR3 DNA: TGTGCCAGCAGCTTAAAATTCTTTAGCAATCAGCCC.

To note about this clone: The sequence runs out 3 residues before the end of the CDR3; the remainder is reconstructed from the germline J gene. This chain joins TRBV12-3 or TRBV12-4 and TRBJ2-7; 10 bases fit TRBD2. V was pared by 6 bases and J by 6 bases, with 14 bases of the junction left unmatched. CDR3 length equals 16 residues. Here the CDR3 reads CASRNRPSGGAGEQYF. The DNA read from the CDR3 is TGTGCCAGCAGGAACCGCCCTAGCGGGGGTGCTGGCGAG.

The CDR3 sequence is CASSLAAGVSEKLFF. The sequenced CDR3 bases are TGTGCCAGCAGCTTGGCCGCAGGGGTGAGTGAAAAG. The V call is TRBV5-6, the J call TRBJ2-2; possible D gene TRBD1, 6 bases. The CDR3 extends 3 residues past the end of the read, so its final part is completed from the germline J gene. The CDR3 totals 15 residues. Per the germline V gene, CDR1 is SGHDT and CDR2 is YYEEEE.

Note on this clone: The CDR3 extends 3 residues past the end of the read, so its final part is completed from the germline J gene. This chain joins TRBV30 and TRBJ1-4; D perhaps matches TRBD1 (5 bases). CDR1 and CDR2 from the germline V gene are GTSNPN and SVGIG (reference sequence). V dropped 2 bases and J dropped 2 bases, with 9 bases sitting between them. The CDR3 spans 14 residues. The part of the CDR3 DNA that was read is TGTGCCTGGAGTCCGGGGGATACTAATGAAAAA. As protein: CAWSPGDTNEK. The entire CDR3 sequence reads CAWSPGDTNEKLFF.

Concerning this clone itself: The read comes to an end 3 residues before the CDR3 does, leaving the germline J gene to fill in the end. This sequence joins TRBV20-1 and TRBJ2-3; 8 bases align to TRBD1. Losses at the gene ends were 7 bases for V and 4 bases for J; bases not matched to a gene: 13. The CDR3 covers 15 residues. The germline V gene has CDR1 DFQATT and CDR2 SNEGSKA (reference sequence). The CDR3 is CSGTGTGLGADTQYF. The CDR3 DNA, read in part, is TGCAGTGGGACAGGGACTGGTTTAGGCGCAGATACG.

As for this clone: The CDR3 end is not reached by the read, which stops 3 residues before it; the germline J gene fills it in. The gene calls are TRBV18 and TRBJ1-1; D remains ambiguous. Trimming cost V 3 bases and J 0 bases, with 8 bases left between them. CDR1 and CDR2 from the germline V gene are KGHSH and LQKENI. The length of the CDR3 is 14 residues. CDR3 DNA, as far as it was read: TGTGCCAGCTCACCGGACTACGTGAACACTGAA. It translates to CASSPDYVNTE. The full CDR3 sequence reads CASSPDYVNTEAFF.

Notes on this clone: Sequencing ends 3 residues short of the CDR3 end; the germline J gene provides the rest. The chain couples TRBV19 to TRBJ1-2; 8 bases align to TRBD1. Losses at the gene ends were 5 bases for V and 1 base for J; bases not matched to a gene: 6. Germline V CDR1 and CDR2: LNHDA, SQIVND (reference sequence). The CDR3 totals 15 residues. The sequenced CDR3 bases are TGTGCCAGTAGTTCTTCAGGGGGCGATAACTATGGC. It encodes CASSSSGGDNYG. The whole CDR3 region reads CASSSSGGDNYGYTF.

Comments on this clone: Read data end 3 residues before the CDR3 end; the end is taken from the germline J gene. The rearrangement uses TRBV30 and TRBJ2-4, with 7 nucleotides matching TRBD2. Germline V lookup: CDR1 GTSNPN, CDR2 SVGIG (reference sequence). This CDR3 has 17 amino acids. The CDR3 is CAWSGLGRAGTNYGQYF. CDR3 DNA (partial): TGTGCCTGGAGTGGCCTCGGGCGGGCAGGGACTAACTATGGT.

As regards this clone: The read finishes 3 residues shy of the CDR3 end, and the germline J gene is used to complete it. The V call is TRBV5-1, the J call TRBJ1-4; perhaps TRBD1 as D (5 bases). In germline, CDR1 is SGHRS, CDR2 YFSETQ. CDR3 length equals 13 residues. The V and J ends lost 5 bases and 8 bases respectively, with 13 bases between them. CDR3 amino acids: CASRDFQGEKLFF. CDR3 DNA (partial): TGCGCCAGCAGGGATTTTCAGGGCGAAAAA.

A word on this clone: The DNA ends 3 residues before the CDR3 does, and the rest of the CDR3 is filled in from the germline J gene. The rearrangement uses TRBV6-2 or TRBV6-3 and TRBJ2-7; unclear D gene. Per germline, CDR1 MNHEY and CDR2 SVGEGT. V was cut by 5 bases and J by 5 bases, with 7 bases left in between. The CDR3 totals 11 residues. The CDR3 DNA, read in part, is TGTGCCAGCAGTCCCCTACACGAG. Amino acid sequence: CASSPLHE. The full-length CDR3 reads as CASSPLHEQYF.

About this clone: The CDR3 end falls 3 residues outside the read, so it is completed with the germline J gene. The chain carries TRBV29-1 and TRBJ1-2; TRBD1 might be the D (5 bases). CDR3 size: 13 residues. Looked up from germline, CDR1 is SQVTM and CDR2 is ANQGSEA. The DNA read from the CDR3 is TGCAGCGTTGAAAAGGAAGGGGCGGGGGGC. This sequence encodes CSVEKEGAGG. The whole CDR3 is CSVEKEGAGGYTF.

The sequenced part of the CDR3 DNA is TGTGCCAGCAGTTTAGCAGGGGGAGGC. It is translated as CASSLAGGG. The CDR3 as a whole reads CASSLAGGGYTF. The J gene is TRBJ1-2, the V gene TRBV12-3 or TRBV12-4; D perhaps matches TRBD1 (6 bases). The read terminates 3 residues ahead of where the CDR3 ends, so the germline J gene completes it. CDR3 size: 12 residues.

In regard to this clone: Coverage ceases 3 residues before the CDR3 finishes, and the germline J gene fills in the end. This rearrangement joins TRBV19 to TRBJ1-5; TRBD1 matches at 8 bases. Trimming removed 6 bases from V and 0 bases from J; junction bases left unmatched: 4. The germline V gene has CDR1 LNHDA and CDR2 SQIVND (reference sequence). This CDR3 is built from 15 residues. CDR3: CASSPGTGSNQPQHF. The part of the CDR3 DNA that was read is TGTGCCAGTAGCCCAGGGACAGGTAGCAATCAGCCC.

Of note for this clone: The read gets to within 3 residues of the CDR3 end, and the germline J gene fills in the rest. The chain links TRBV18 to TRBJ2-2; D perhaps matches TRBD1 (6 bases). Germline CDR1 is KGHSH and CDR2 is LQKENI. The CDR3 contains 14 residues. The CDR3 protein is CASSLTGSGGKLFF. The CDR3 bases that were read are TGTGCCAGCTCACTCACAGGGTCCGGAGGAAAG.

With regard to this clone: The read gets to within 3 residues of the CDR3 end, and the germline J gene fills in the rest. The V and J genes are TRBV30 and TRBJ1-6, with TRBD1 matching over 7 bases. Germline values: CDR1 GTSNPN, CDR2 SVGIG (reference sequence). The CDR3 length is 14 residues. The V segment lost 3 bases and the J segment 10 bases; nucleotides outside the gene matches: 9. The DNA read from the CDR3 is TGTGCCTGGAGCCCGCATAGGGGGCGGTCACCC. Residues: CAWSPHRGRSP. The whole CDR3 region reads CAWSPHRGRSPLHF.

Turning to this clone: Sequencing ends 3 residues short of the CDR3 end; the germline J gene provides the rest. V and J are TRBV5-6 and TRBJ2-2; 10 nucleotides align to TRBD2. CDR3 length: 15 residues. V was pared by 0 bases and J by 7 bases, with 3 bases of the junction left unmatched. Germline loops: CDR1 SGHDT, CDR2 YYEEEE. The CDR3 sequence is CASSLVRLAGGELFF. The CDR3 DNA, read in part, is TGTGCCAGCAGCTTGGTACGACTAGCGGGCGGGGAG.

A note on this clone: From the germline J gene comes the end of the CDR3, since the read stops 3 residues before it. The chain carries TRBV13 and TRBJ2-3; 10 nucleotides line up with TRBD2. Germline CDR1 and CDR2: PRHDT and FYEKMQ (reference sequence). The length of the CDR3 is 16 residues. CDR3: CASSLEASGGKETQYF. The sequenced part of the CDR3 DNA is TGTGCCAGCAGCTTAGAGGCTAGCGGGGGAAAAGAGACG.

Turning to this clone: The observed sequence ends 3 residues before the CDR3 terminus, with the missing tail filled in from the germline J gene. This chain joins TRBV20-1 and TRBJ2-3; TRBD1 matches 9 bases. CDR3 size: 15 residues. Losses at the gene ends were 7 bases for V and 3 bases for J; bases not matched to a gene: 11. Per the germline V gene, CDR1 is DFQATT and CDR2 is SNEGSKA (reference sequence). CDR3 loop: CSVAIGQGHTDTQYF. CDR3 DNA (partial): TGCAGTGTGGCAATAGGACAGGGGCATACAGATACG.

About this clone: The read terminates 3 residues ahead of where the CDR3 ends, so the germline J gene completes it. The chain has TRBV6-4 and TRBJ1-2; D remains ambiguous. CDR1 is MRHNA, CDR2 SNTAGT, per germline. Trimming removed 1 base at V and 3 bases at J, with 9 bases between. The CDR3 has 14 residues. The part of the CDR3 DNA that was read is TGTGCCAGCAGTGACTGGCCTGCCCACTATGGC. It yields the protein CASSDWPAHYG. The whole CDR3 is CASSDWPAHYGYTF.